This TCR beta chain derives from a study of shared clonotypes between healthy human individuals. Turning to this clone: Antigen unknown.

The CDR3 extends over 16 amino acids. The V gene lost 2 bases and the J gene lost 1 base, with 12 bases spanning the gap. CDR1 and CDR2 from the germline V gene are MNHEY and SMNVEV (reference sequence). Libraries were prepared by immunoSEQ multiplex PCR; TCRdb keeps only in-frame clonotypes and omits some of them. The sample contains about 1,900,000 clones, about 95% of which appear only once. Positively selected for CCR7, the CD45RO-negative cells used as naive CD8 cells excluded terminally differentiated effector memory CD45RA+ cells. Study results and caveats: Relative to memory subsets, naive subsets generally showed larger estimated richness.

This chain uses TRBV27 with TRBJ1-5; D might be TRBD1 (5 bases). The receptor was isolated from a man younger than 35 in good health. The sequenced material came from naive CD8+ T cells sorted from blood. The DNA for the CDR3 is TGTGCCAGCAGTTTACATTGGGGGGACAGCAATCAGCCCCAGCATTTT. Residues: CASSLHWGDSNQPQHF.